The TCR beta chain described here comes from a study of regulatory T cells in long-lasting Graves disease. General study results and limits: With persistent disease, TRBV28, TRBJ1-2 and TRBJ2-5 were the favored segments.

Arm-PCR with iRepertoire HTBI primers amplified the CDR3 regions for these TCR beta libraries. MiXCR, applied by TCRdb to the multiplex PCR reads, yields one record per CDR3 protein. The table shows approximately 400,000 distinct CDR3 sequences, with over 9.5% occurring only once. The time point was: newly diagnosed GD, antithyroid drugs for less than 3 months. TCR sequences were obtained from RNA taken from PBMCs. The guidelines of the American Thyroid Association were the basis for diagnosing Graves' disease. This clonotype was seen many times. The antigen is unknown. The CDR3 length is 16 residues. Trimming took off 3 bases at V and 5 bases at J, with 18 bases between the two ends. CDR1 and CDR2 from the germline V gene are LGHNA and YNFKEQ. The same data also contributed to another study, on T cells in Graves' hyperthyroidism and ophthalmopathy. From that study: Ophthalmopathy was separated from stable hyperthyroidism by a 13 V-J model.

The sample here was peripheral blood mononuclear cells (PBMCs), taken at new diagnosis, from a patient treated with antithyroid drugs. The chain links TRBV4-2 to TRBJ2-3, with a weak D call TRBD2 (7 bases). The sequence derives from a woman aged 18-29 years with Graves disease. The CDR3 coding sequence is TGTGCCAGCAGCCACGAGGTCGGACTAGGGGGAGATACGCAGTATTTT. This sequence encodes CASSHEVGLGGDTQYF.